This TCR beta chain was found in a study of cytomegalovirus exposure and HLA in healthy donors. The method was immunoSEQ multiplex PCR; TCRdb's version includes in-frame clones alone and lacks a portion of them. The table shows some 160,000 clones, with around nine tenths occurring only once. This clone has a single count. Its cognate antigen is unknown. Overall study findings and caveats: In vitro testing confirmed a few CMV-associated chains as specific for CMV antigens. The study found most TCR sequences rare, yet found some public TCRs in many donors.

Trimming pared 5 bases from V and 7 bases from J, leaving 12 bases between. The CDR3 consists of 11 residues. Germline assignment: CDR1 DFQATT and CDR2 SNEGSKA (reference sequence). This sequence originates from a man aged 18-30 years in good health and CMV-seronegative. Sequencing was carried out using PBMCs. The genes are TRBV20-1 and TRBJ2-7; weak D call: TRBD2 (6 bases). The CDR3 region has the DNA TGCAGTGCTTCACTAGCACTTGAGCAGTACGTC. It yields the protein CSASLALEQYV.